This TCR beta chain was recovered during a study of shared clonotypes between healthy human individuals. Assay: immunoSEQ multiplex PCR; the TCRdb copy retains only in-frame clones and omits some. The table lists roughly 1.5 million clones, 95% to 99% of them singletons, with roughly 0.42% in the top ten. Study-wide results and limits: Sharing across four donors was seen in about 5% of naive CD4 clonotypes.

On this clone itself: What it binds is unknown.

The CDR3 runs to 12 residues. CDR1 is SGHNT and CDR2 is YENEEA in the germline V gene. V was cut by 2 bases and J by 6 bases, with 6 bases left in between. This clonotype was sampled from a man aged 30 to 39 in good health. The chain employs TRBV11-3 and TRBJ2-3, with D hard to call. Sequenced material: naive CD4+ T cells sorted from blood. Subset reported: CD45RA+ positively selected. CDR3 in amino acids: CASSLSPDTQYF. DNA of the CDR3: TGTGCCAGCAGCTTATCTCCGGATACGCAGTATTTT.